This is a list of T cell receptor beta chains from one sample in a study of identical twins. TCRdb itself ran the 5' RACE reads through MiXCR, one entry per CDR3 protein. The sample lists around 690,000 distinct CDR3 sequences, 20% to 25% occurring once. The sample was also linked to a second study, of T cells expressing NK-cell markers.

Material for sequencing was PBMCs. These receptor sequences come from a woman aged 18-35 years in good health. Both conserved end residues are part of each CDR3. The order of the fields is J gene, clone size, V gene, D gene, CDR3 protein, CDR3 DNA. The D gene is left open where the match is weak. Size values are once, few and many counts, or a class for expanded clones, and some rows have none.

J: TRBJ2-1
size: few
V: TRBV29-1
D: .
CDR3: CSFLRGAYNEQFF
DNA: TGCAGCTTCCTTCGAGGGGCCTACAATGAGCAGTTCTTC

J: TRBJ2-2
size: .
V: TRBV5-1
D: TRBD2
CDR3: CASSSRTSGATNTGELFF
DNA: TGCGCCAGCAGCTCTCGGACTAGCGGGGCGACGAACACCGGGGAGCTGTTTTTT

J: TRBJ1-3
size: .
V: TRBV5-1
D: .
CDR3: CASSRDASSGNTIYF
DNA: TGCGCCAGCAGCCGGGACGCCAGTTCTGGAAACACCATATATTTT

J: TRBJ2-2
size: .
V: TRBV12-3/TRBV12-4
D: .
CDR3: CASSQTPWELFF
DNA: TGTGCCAGCAGCCAAACCCCTTGGGAGCTGTTTTTT

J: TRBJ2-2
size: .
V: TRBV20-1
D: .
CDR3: CSASGWDKLFF
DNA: TGCAGTGCTAGTGGCTGGGACAAGCTGTTTTTT

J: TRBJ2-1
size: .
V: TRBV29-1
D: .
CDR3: CSVRPQGNEQFF
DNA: TGCAGCGTTCGTCCCCAGGGGAATGAGCAGTTCTTC

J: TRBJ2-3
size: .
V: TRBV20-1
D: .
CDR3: CSVYRPEGTYRDTQYF
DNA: TGCAGTGTGTATCGTCCGGAGGGAACGTATCGAGATACGCAGTATTTT

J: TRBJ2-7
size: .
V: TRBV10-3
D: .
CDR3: CAISTLARSSYEQYF
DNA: TGTGCCATCAGTACCCTAGCGAGAAGCTCCTACGAGCAGTACTTC

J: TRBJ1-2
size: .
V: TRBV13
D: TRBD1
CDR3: CASRDQGVLVSYTF
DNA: TGTGCCAGCAGGGATCAGGGGGTCTTAGTTAGCTACACCTTC

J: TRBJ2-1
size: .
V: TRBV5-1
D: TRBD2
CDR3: CASIGTSGDNEQFF
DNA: TGCGCCAGCATCGGGACTAGCGGAGACAATGAGCAGTTCTTC

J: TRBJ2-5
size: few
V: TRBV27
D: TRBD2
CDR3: CASSALAGGPETQYF
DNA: TGTGCCAGCAGTGCACTAGCGGGAGGCCCGGAGACCCAGTACTTC

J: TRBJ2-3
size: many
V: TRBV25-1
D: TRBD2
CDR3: CASSEERGLAGPKDTQYF
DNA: TGTGCCAGCAGTGAAGAAAGGGGCCTAGCGGGCCCGAAAGATACGCAGTATTTT

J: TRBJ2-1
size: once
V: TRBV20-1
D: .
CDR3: CSASGSGPYNEQFF
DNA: TGCAGTGCTAGCGGGAGCGGGCCCTACAATGAGCAGTTCTTC

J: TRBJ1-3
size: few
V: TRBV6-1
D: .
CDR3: CASKRGSGNTIYF
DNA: TGTGCCAGCAAGCGGGGTTCTGGAAACACCATATATTTT

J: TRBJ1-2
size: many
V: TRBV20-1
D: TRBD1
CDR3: CSASHRGYGYTF
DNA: TGCAGTGCTAGCCACAGGGGCTATGGCTACACCTTC

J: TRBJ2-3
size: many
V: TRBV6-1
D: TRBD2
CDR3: CASSGLAGGSDTQYF
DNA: TGTGCCAGCAGTGGATTAGCGGGGGGGTCAGATACGCAGTATTTT

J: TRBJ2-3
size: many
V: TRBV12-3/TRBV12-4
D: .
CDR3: CASSQEDPYSDRGYF
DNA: TGTGCCAGCAGCCAGGAGGACCCATACTCCGATCGAGGGTATTTT

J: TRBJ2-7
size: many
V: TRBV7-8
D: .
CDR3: CASSFPKTRRGEQYF
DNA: TGTGCCAGCAGCTTCCCGAAAACCCGCAGAGGCGAGCAGTACTTC

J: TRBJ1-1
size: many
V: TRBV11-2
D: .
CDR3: CASSPDSTEAFF
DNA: TGTGCCAGCAGCCCGGACAGCACTGAAGCTTTCTTT

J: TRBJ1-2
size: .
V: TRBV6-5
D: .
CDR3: CASSYDASSNYGYTF
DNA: TGTGCCAGCAGTTACGACGCGAGCTCTAACTATGGCTACACCTTC

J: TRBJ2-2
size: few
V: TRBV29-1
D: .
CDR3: CSVTGGSGELFF
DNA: TGCAGCGTTACTGGGGGTTCCGGGGAGCTGTTTTTT

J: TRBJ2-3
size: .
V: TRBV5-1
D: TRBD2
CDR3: CASTGGRPTDTQYF
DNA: TGCGCCAGCACGGGAGGTCGCCCCACAGATACGCAGTATTTT

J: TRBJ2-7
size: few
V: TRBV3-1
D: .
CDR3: CASSQDKRPVHF
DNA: TGTGCCAGCAGCCAAGATAAGAGGCCAGTCCACTTC

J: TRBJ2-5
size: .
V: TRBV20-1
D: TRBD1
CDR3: CTCSVGQRETQYF
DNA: TGCACCTGTTCTGTGGGACAGCGAGAGACCCAGTACTTC

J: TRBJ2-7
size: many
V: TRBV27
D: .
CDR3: CASKRTGSYEQYF
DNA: TGTGCCAGCAAGAGGACGGGGAGCTACGAGCAGTACTTC

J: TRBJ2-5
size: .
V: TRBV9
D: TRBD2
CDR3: CASRGLAEETQYF
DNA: TGTGCCAGCAGAGGACTAGCGGAAGAGACCCAGTACTTC

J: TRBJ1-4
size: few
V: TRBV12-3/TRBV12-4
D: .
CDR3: CASSYSWVPNEKLFF
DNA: TGTGCCAGCAGCTATAGCTGGGTACCTAATGAAAAACTGTTTTTT

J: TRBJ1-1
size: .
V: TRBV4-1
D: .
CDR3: CASSHKMGADGTEAFF
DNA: TGCGCCAGCAGCCATAAGATGGGGGCGGATGGCACTGAAGCTTTCTTT

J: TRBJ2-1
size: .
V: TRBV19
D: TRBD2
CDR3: CASSIRATSGRHEQFF
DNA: TGTGCCAGTAGTATACGAGCGACTAGCGGGAGGCATGAGCAGTTCTTC

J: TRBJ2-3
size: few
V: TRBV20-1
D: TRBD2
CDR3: CSALGTSGGTDTQYF
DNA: TGCAGTGCACTCGGCACTAGCGGGGGCACAGATACGCAGTATTTT

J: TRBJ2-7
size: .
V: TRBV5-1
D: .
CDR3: CASSRGGLADEQYF
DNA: TGCGCCAGCAGCAGAGGAGGACTCGCCGACGAGCAGTACTTC

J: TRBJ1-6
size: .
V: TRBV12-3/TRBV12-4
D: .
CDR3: CASSSLGGSPLHF
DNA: TGTGCCAGCAGTTCCCTTGGTGGATCACCCCTCCACTTT

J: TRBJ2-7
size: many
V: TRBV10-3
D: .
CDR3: CAISESVEQYF
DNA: TGTGCCATCAGTGAGTCGGTCGAGCAGTACTTC

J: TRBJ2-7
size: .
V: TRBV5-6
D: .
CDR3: CASSPSMDSYEQYF
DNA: TGTGCCAGCAGCCCCTCTATGGACTCCTACGAGCAGTACTTC

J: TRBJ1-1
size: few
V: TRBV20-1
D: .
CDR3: CSAVTGGYTEAFF
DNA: TGCAGTGCCGTGACCGGAGGGTACACTGAAGCTTTCTTT

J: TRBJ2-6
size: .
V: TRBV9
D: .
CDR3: CASSAGQGGTGANVLTF
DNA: TGTGCCAGCAGCGCCGGACAGGGAGGGACTGGGGCCAACGTCCTGACTTTC

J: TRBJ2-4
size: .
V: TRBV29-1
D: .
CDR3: CSAKTGAKNIQYF
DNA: TGCAGCGCAAAGACAGGAGCCAAAAACATTCAGTACTTC

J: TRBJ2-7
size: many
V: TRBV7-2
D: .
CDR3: CASTPSYEQYF
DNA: TGTGCCAGCACACCGAGCTACGAGCAGTACTTC

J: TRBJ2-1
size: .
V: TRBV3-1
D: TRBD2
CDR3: CASSQWGVSGGPYNEQFF
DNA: TGTGCCAGCAGCCAATGGGGGGTTAGCGGGGGACCCTACAATGAGCAGTTCTTC

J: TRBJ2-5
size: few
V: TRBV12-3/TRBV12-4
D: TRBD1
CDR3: CASSYTTGAGGETQYF
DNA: TGTGCCAGCAGTTACACAACAGGGGCGGGTGGAGAGACCCAGTACTTC

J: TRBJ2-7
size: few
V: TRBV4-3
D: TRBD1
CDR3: CASSQVSRGSYEQYF
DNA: TGCGCCAGCAGCCAAGTTAGCAGGGGGTCCTACGAGCAGTACTTC

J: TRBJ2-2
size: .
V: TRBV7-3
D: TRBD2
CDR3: CASSLPVTGGGELFF
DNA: TGTGCCAGCAGCCTCCCGGTCACGGGGGGCGGGGAGCTGTTTTTT

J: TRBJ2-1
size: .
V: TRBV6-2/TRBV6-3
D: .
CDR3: CASKPASHGEQFF
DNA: TGTGCCAGCAAGCCAGCGTCCCACGGTGAGCAGTTCTTC

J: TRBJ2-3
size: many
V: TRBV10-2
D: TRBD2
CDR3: CASSDGPREGPADTQYF
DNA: TGCGCCAGCAGTGACGGGCCTCGGGAGGGCCCGGCAGATACGCAGTATTTT

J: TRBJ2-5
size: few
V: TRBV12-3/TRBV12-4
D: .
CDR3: CASSSLAWETQYF
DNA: TGTGCCAGCAGTTCATTAGCATGGGAGACCCAGTACTTC

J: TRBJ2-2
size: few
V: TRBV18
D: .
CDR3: CASSPRMDTWWTGELFF
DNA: TGTGCCAGCTCACCCCGAATGGACACCTGGTGGACCGGGGAGCTGTTTTTT

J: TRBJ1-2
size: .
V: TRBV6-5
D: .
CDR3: CASSYEKGRGEGAGGGYTF
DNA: TGTGCCAGCAGTTACGAAAAAGGACGAGGGGAAGGGGCGGGAGGTGGCTACACCTTC

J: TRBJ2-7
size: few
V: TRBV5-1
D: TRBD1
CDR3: CASSLGGQGEQYF
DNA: TGCGCCAGCAGCTTGGGCGGACAGGGCGAGCAGTACTTC

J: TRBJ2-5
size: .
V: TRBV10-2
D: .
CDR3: CASSEFGVAETQYF
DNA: TGCGCCAGCAGTGAGTTCGGGGTTGCGGAGACCCAGTACTTC

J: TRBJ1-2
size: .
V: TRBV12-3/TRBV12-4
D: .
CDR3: CASSLDQGLGGYTF
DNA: TGTGCCAGCAGTTTAGACCAGGGTTTGGGTGGCTACACCTTC